This T cell receptor beta chain was retrieved from a study of shared clonotypes between healthy human individuals. General study findings and limits: Relative to clonotypes present in all four donors, those not shared had lower generation probabilities. With few donors, the genetic and exposure-history diversity represented was limited.

Trimming removed 3 bases at V and 5 bases at J, with 13 bases between. The CDR3 is 14 residues long. Germline V gene data show CDR1 as KGHSH and CDR2 as LQKENI. Assay execution took place at the deep level. The data were produced by immunoSEQ multiplex PCR, yet TCRdb's version contains in-frame clones alone and is incomplete. The table lists some 2,400,000 clones, under 97% of them singletons, with 0.1% to 0.15% in the top ten. Subsets obtained from CD4+ cells comprised CD45RA+ naive and CD45RA-negative memory cells. A remark on this clone: Its target is not known. Additional DNA sequences in this sample encode the identical CDR3.

The chain recombines TRBV18 with TRBJ2-5, with a tentative D call TRBD2 (6 bases). Sequenced material: naive CD4+ T cells sorted from blood. Indicated subset: CD45RA+ positively selected. The clonotype originates from a man younger than 35 in good health. The CDR3 coding sequence is TGTGCCAGCTCACCTGGGACGGCGGGGGAGACCCAGTACTTC. Translation gives CASSPGTAGETQYF. The full variable domain, rest sourced from reference TRBV18 and TRBJ2-5, is NAGVMQNPRHLVRRRGQEARLRCSPMKGHSHVYWYRQLPEEGLKFMVYLQKENIIDESGMPKERFSAEFPKEGPSILRIQQVVRGDSAAYFCASSPGTAGETQYFGPGTRLLVL.